This is a list of T cell receptor beta chains from one sample in a study of CD8 T cells in ankylosing spondylitis. MiXCR, applied by TCRdb to the 5' RACE reads, yields one record per CDR3 protein. The sample contains 100,000 to 150,000 distinct CDR3 sequences, roughly 15% of which appear only once. The sequencing input was blood, either unsorted or a sorted T cell fraction (not recorded which). These receptors all come from a male donor with ankylosing spondylitis. Each CDR3 is given with its conserved first and last residue. D genes are given only for firm matches. Not all rows give a size; the values are once, few, many and, for expanded clones, a class.

J: TRBJ2-5
V: TRBV9
size: .
D: .
DNA: TGTGCCAGCAGCGCAATCAGGGAAGAGACCCAGTACTTC
CDR3: CASSAIREETQYF

J: TRBJ1-4
V: TRBV9
size: once
D: .
DNA: TGTGCCAGCAGCGGCGGGGGGGTCCCTAATGAAAAACTGTTTTTT
CDR3: CASSGGGVPNEKLFF

J: TRBJ2-1
V: TRBV10-3
size: few
D: .
DNA: TGTGCCATCAAAACCAACACCTACAATGAGCAGTTCTTC
CDR3: CAIKTNTYNEQFF

J: TRBJ2-7
V: TRBV7-6
size: few
D: .
DNA: TGTGCCAGCAGCCCCGGGAGAAGGTACGAGCAGTACTTC
CDR3: CASSPGRRYEQYF

J: TRBJ2-7
V: TRBV3-1
size: .
D: TRBD2
DNA: TGTGCCAGCAGCCAACCCGGGAGGGCCCCTTACGAGCAGTACTTC
CDR3: CASSQPGRAPYEQYF

J: TRBJ2-7
V: TRBV7-9
size: few
D: .
DNA: TGTGCCAGCAGCCCACCACAGGGCGACGAGCAGTACTTC
CDR3: CASSPPQGDEQYF

J: TRBJ2-2
V: TRBV20-1
size: .
D: TRBD1
DNA: TGCAGTGCAGCAGGGGGTTGGACCGGGGAGCTGTTTTTT
CDR3: CSAAGGWTGELFF

J: TRBJ1-5
V: TRBV7-6
size: few
D: .
DNA: TGTGCCAGCAGCCTCTCGGGGGCACGGCAGCCCCAGCATTTT
CDR3: CASSLSGARQPQHF

J: TRBJ2-1
V: TRBV13
size: few
D: TRBD2
DNA: TGTGCCAGCAGCTTAATGACTAGCGGATACAATGAGCAGTTCTTC
CDR3: CASSLMTSGYNEQFF

J: TRBJ2-1
V: TRBV2
size: .
D: .
DNA: TGTGCCAGCCTTTTAAATGAGCAGTTCTTC
CDR3: CASLLNEQFF

J: TRBJ2-3
V: TRBV28
size: once
D: TRBD2
DNA: TGTGCCAGCAGTTTAGATTTAAGCGGGAGGTACGATACGCAGTATTTT
CDR3: CASSLDLSGRYDTQYF

J: TRBJ2-7
V: TRBV13
size: few
D: TRBD1
DNA: TGTGCCAGCAGCCACGGGACAGAAGATTACGAGCAGTACTTC
CDR3: CASSHGTEDYEQYF

J: TRBJ2-7
V: TRBV4-2
size: .
D: TRBD2
DNA: TGTGCCAGCAGCCAAGGACTAGCGGGAGGGCTCGAGCAGTACTTC
CDR3: CASSQGLAGGLEQYF

J: TRBJ2-1
V: TRBV20-1
size: few
D: TRBD1
DNA: TGCAGTGTAAACAGGGGAGATTACAATGAGCAGTTCTTC
CDR3: CSVNRGDYNEQFF

J: TRBJ2-1
V: TRBV4-3
size: .
D: .
DNA: TGCGCCAGCAGCCAAGGAAGGAGGATTGGGACCTACAATGAGCAGTTCTTC
CDR3: CASSQGRRIGTYNEQFF

J: TRBJ2-5
V: TRBV13
size: .
D: .
DNA: TGTGCCAGCGGCCCCCGCCGGGGTAAGGGCCTCAAAGAGACCCAGTACTTC
CDR3: CASGPRRGKGLKETQYF

J: TRBJ2-5
V: TRBV2
size: few
D: .
DNA: TGTGCCAGCAGAAAGACTAGTCAGGAGACCCAGTACTTC
CDR3: CASRKTSQETQYF